This TCR beta chain was recovered during a study of early T cells in non-severe SARS-CoV-2 infection. Trimming left V 2 bases short and J 7 bases short, with 8 bases between. This CDR3 spans 13 amino acids. The TCR library protocol attached unique molecular identifiers to the individual cDNA molecules. Via MiXCR, TCRdb re-called the 5' RACE reads, giving one row per CDR3 protein. The profile shows over 55,000 distinct CDR3 sequences, roughly 12% of them singletons. This clonotype was counted at least ten times. This chain links TRBV12-3 or TRBV12-4 with TRBJ1-4; D call uncertain. This TCR was sampled from an adult who was a healthcare worker with PCR-confirmed SARS-CoV-2 infection or an uninfected control (not recorded which). Specimen: whole blood. CDR3 sequence: CASSLSGTEKLFF. CDR3 bases: TGTGCCAGCAGTTTATCCGGAACTGAAAAACTGTTTTTT.